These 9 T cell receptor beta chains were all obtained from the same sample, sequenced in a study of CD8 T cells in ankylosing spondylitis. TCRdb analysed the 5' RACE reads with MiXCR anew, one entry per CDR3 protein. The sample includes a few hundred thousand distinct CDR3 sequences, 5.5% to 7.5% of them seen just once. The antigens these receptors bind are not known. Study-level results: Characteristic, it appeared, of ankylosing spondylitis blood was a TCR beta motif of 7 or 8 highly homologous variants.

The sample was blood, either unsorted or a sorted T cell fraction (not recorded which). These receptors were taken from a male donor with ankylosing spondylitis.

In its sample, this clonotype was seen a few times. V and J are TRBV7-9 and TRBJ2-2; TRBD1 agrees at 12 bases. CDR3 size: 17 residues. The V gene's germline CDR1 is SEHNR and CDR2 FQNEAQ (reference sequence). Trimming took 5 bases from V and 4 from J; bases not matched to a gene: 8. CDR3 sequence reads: CASSPGQGAPGTGELFF. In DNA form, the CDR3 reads TGTGCCAGCAGCCCGGGACAGGGGGCGCCGGGCACCGGGGAGCTGTTTTTT.

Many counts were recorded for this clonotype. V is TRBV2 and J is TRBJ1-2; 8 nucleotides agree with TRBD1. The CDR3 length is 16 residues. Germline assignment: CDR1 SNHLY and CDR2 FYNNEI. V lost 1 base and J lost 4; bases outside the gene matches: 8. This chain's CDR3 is CASSEGSAGGVYGYTF. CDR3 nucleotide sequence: TGTGCCAGCAGTGAAGGGTCGGCAGGGGGCGTCTATGGCTACACCTTC.

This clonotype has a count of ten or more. CDR3 residues: CSDRWTETNYGYTF. DNA for the CDR3: TGCAGCGACCGATGGACCGAAACTAACTATGGCTACACCTTC. The chain is built from TRBV29-1 and TRBJ1-2; D is ambiguous. V was trimmed by 7 bases and J by 0 bases, leaving 15 bases between them. This CDR3 has 14 residues. Looked up from germline, CDR1 is SQVTM and CDR2 is ANQGSEA.

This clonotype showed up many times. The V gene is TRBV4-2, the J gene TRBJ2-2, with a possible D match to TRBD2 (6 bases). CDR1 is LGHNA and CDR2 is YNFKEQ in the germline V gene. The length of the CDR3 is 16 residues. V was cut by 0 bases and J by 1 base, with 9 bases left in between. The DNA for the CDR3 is TGTGCCAGCAGCCAAGAGTCGGGAGAGAACACCGGGGAGCTGTTTTTT. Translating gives CASSQESGENTGELFF.

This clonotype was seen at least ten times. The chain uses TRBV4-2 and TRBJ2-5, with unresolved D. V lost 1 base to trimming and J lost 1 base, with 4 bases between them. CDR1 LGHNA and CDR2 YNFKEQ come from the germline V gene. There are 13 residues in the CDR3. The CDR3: CASSQGGQETQYF. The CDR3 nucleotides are TGTGCCAGCAGCCAAGGGGGCCAAGAGACCCAGTACTTC.

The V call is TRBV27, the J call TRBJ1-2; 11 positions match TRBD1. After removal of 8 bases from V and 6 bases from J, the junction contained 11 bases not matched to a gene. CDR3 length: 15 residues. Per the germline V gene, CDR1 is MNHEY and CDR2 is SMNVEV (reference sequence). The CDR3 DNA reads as TGTGCCAGCCGGCCTTTAAGGACAGGGGGCGATGGCTACACCTTC. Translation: CASRPLRTGGDGYTF.

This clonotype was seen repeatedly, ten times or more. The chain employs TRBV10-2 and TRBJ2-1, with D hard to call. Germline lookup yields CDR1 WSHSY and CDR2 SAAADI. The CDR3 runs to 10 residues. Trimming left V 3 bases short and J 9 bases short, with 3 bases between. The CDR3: CASSDIEQFF. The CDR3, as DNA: TGCGCCAGCAGTGATATTGAGCAGTTCTTC.

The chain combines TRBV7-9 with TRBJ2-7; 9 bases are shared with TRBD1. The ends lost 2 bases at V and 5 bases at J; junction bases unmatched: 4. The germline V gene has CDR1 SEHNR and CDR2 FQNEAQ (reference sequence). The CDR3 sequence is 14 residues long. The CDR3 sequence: CASSLRQGGHEQYF. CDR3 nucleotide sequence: TGTGCCAGCAGCTTAAGACAGGGGGGCCACGAGCAGTACTTC.

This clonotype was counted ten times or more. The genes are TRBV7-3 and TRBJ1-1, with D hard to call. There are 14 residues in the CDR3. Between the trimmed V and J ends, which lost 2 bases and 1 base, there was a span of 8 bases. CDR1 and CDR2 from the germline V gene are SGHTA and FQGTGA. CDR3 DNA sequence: TGTGCCAGCAGCTTATTGGGCCAGAACACTGAAGCTTTCTTT. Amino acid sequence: CASSLLGQNTEAFF.